This T cell receptor (beta chain) was recovered during a study of blood T cell repertoires in COVID-19. Study details: Acute-phase and convalescent COVID-19 samples originated in the United States, Italy and Spain. The analysed material was cDNA or gDNA that came from T cells, B-cell-depleted T cells, or PBMCs.

Per the authors' pipeline: Nucleated cell counts were estimated from reference gene primer amplification. Assay: immunoSEQ multiplex PCR; the TCRdb copy retains only in-frame clones and omits some. V, J and clone size are those of that table, while D and trimming were read from the DNA. Here the sample spans roughly 200,000 clones, around three quarters being singletons. There are 16 residues in the CDR3. V was trimmed by 2 bases and J by 3 bases, leaving 16 bases between them. The germline CDR1 and CDR2 sequences are MNHEY and SVGAGI. This chain joins TRBV6-5 and TRBJ2-5; perhaps TRBD1 as D (5 bases). This clonotype was sampled from a woman in her seventies with acute or convalescent COVID-19. Specimen: peripheral blood. The CDR3 sequence: CASSYMWAGKKETQYF. Written as DNA, the CDR3 is TGTGCCAGCAGTTACATGTGGGCAGGGAAAAAAGAGACCCAGTACTTC.